This T cell receptor beta chain came from a study of OX40 agonist ivuxolimab in advanced cancers. The study in broad terms: Ivuxolimab, which targeted the costimulatory receptor OX40 (CD134), was an agonistic, fully human IgG2 monoclonal antibody. Intravenous ivuxolimab was administered to patients every 2 weeks at six dose levels: 0.01, 0.1, 0.3, 1.5, 3 and 10 mg/kg. Among the approximately 54 dose-escalation patients, some 19 had hepatocellular carcinoma, approximately 15 melanoma, 9 renal cell carcinoma and 9 head and neck cancer. In the dose-escalation cohort, around four fifths of patients were male, and the mean age was roughly 60 years with a range of roughly 23 to 79. Patients were allowed to have had prior anti-PD-1, anti-PD-L1 or anti-CTLA-4 therapy, and 40% of the dose-escalation patients had previously received checkpoint inhibitors. Three dose-escalation patients achieved partial responses, one with hepatocellular carcinoma and two with cutaneous melanoma. The point of sequencing TCRbeta in the periphery was to test whether ivuxolimab changed TCR sequence diversity and drove clonal T-cell expansion. The paper reports the monotherapy dose-escalation portion (N of about 47 patients) of the phase I ivuxolimab trial. What the authors observed across the whole study: Antigen specificity was not determined for the clonally expanded peripheral T cells. In partial responders in the 0.1-3.0 mg/kg groups, normalized peripheral clonal expansion was found to be among the lowest, especially among CD8+ T cells. After ivuxolimab, expanded clones were on average more numerous among CD8+ T cells than among CD4+ T cells. At doses of 0.1 to 3.0 mg/kg, clonal expansion of both CD4+ and CD8+ T cells in blood was seen between baseline and week 6. Low levels of normalized T-cell clonal expansion were also seen in some nonresponding patients.

The CDR3 starts with the cysteine, ends with the phenylalanine, and has 13 residues. Of all the DNA, just the CDR3 is kept, 39 bases in frame from base 1. CDR1 and CDR2 are read off the germline V gene (reference sequence) as SEHNR and FQNEAQ. Trimming accounts for 4 bases at V and 5 bases at J, while the number of junction bases matched to no gene is 4. For this clone: The specificity of this receptor is unknown. Base qualities are not provided; no much larger clone lies one nucleotide away.

For sequencing of the TCRbeta CDR3 region, genomic DNA was extracted from the sorted cells. The immunoSEQ Assay was used to sequence the TCRbeta CDR3 regions. TCRdb obtained this table from immuneACCESS and retained in-frame rearrangements with V and J assigned. These tables miss some clones; where compared with another copy, unresolved V genes account for less than half of the shortfall, and the remainder is unexplained. The sample yields some 43,000 clones; 87% were counted once. The leading ten clones occupy about 9.3% of the sample. The trial excluded patients who had a history of autoimmune disease or who were on systemic immunosuppression. In every dose cohort, peripheral blood was drawn for TCR sequencing at baseline, cycle 4 day 1, and cycle 7 day 1. Samples came from an open-label, multicenter, first-in-human phase I dose-escalation trial of ivuxolimab. Adults with locally advanced or metastatic melanoma, renal cell, hepatocellular, or head and neck squamous cell carcinoma were enrolled in the trial. Before TCR sequencing, CD4+ T cells and CD8+ T cells from peripheral blood were sorted into separate populations.

The sequence was collected from an adult with an advanced solid tumor such as melanoma, head and neck, liver or kidney cancer. The rearrangement combines TRBV7-9 with TRBJ2-7, with 8 middle bases fitting TRBD1. Sequenced here: CD4+ or CD8+ T cells sorted from blood, sampled in a trial of the OX40 agonist ivuxolimab. CDR3 region: CASSSDRGDEQYF. The sequenced DNA is TGTGCCAGCAGCTCCGACAGGGGCGACGAGCAGTACTTC.